This entry lists 3 T cell receptor beta chains sequenced from one sample in a study of Ad26.COV2.S vaccination and SARS-CoV-2 variants (dated by TCRdb to about 2021). Libraries were prepared through the immunoSEQ multiplex PCR assay. The immuneACCESS repertoire file appears here via TCRdb, limited to in-frame rearrangements. These files lack a portion of the clones; in checked studies, under half of the deficit traces to unresolved V genes, and the cause of the others is not known. For this sample there are some 350,000 clones; 92% appear just once. The ten largest clones take up 3.9% of the sample. In the paper's terms, the time point label means: individuals recovered from natural SARS-CoV-2 infection. This specimen consisted of peripheral blood, obtained after recovery from COVID-19. Source of these receptors: a human donor who had recovered from COVID-19.

The V gene is TRBV9, the J gene TRBJ2-3; weak D call: TRBD2 (5 bases). Looked up from germline, CDR1 is SGDLS and CDR2 is YYNGEE. Trimming removed 0 bases from V and 4 bases from J, with 18 bases in between. The CDR3 runs to 17 residues. The CDR3 sequence is CASSVGSSLVGADTQYF. The CDR3 DNA reads as TGTGCCAGCAGCGTAGGGTCTAGCTTGGTCGGTGCAGATACGCAGTATTTT.

The gene calls are TRBV7-3 and TRBJ1-6; D perhaps matches TRBD1 (5 bases). Germline CDR1 is SGHTA and CDR2 is FQGTGA. The germline V and J ends were trimmed by 2 bases and 9 bases, with 17 bases remaining between them. The CDR3 totals 16 residues. CDR3 DNA sequence: TGTGCCAGCAGCTTAGCCGCCCAGCCTGGGGGTTCACCCCTCCACTTT. Its translation is CASSLAAQPGGSPLHF.

CDR3 residues: CSARDGYTF. The CDR3 coding sequence is TGCAGTGCTAGGGATGGCTACACCTTC. V usage is TRBV20-1 and J usage is TRBJ1-2; D unclear. The germline gives CDR1 DFQATT, CDR2 SNEGSKA (reference sequence). There are 9 residues in the CDR3. V gave up 3 bases and J gave up 6 bases, with 2 bases separating them.